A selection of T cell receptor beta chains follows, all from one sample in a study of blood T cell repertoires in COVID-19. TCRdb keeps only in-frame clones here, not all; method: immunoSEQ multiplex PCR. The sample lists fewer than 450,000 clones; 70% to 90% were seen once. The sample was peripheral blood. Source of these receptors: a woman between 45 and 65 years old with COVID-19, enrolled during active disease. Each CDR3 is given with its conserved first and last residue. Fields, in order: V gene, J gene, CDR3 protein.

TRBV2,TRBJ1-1,CASSRNRGNTEAFF
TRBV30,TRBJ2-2,CAWPGRDGTGELFF
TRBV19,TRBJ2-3,CASSTTGQGPTDTQYF
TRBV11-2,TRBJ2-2,CASSLAGQGTGELFF
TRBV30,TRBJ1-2,CAWRRAGGWTNYGYTF
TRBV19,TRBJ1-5,CASSSNRGVGNQPQHF
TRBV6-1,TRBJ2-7,CASSEARWEQYF
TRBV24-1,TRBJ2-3,CATSETGTDTQYF
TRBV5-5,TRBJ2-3,CASSFRGDSTDTQYF
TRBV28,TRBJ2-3,CASSPGTPRRDTQYF
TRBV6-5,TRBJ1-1,CASMTPNGGTEAFF
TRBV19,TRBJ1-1,CASLSWNTEAFF
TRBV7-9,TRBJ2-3,CASSPRLAPDTQYF
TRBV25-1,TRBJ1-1,CASSEWRDNTEAFF
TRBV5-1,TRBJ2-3,CASSRPLAGVTDTQYF
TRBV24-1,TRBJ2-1,CATSDPPEGNEQFF
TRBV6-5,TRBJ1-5,CASSYDGVQPQHF
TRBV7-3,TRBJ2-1,CASSAIAGGLYNEQFF
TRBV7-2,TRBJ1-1,CASSSPQGTEAFF
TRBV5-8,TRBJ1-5,CASSLRQGGQPQHF
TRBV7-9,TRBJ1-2,CASSWGRGYGYTF
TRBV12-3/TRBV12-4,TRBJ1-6,CASSPGARSPLHF
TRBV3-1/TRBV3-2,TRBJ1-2,CASSQAGFDPGYTF
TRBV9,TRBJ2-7,CASSPESQGYEQYF
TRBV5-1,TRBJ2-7,CASSLGPAYEQYF
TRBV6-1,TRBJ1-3,CASSEEAGGNTIYF
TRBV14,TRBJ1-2,CASSQDGGSTMDGYTF
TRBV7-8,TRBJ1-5,CASSLDTTDNQPQHF
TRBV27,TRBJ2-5,CASSPPWDTLRETQYF
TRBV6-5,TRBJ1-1,CASRGGTHGEAFF
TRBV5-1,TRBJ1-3,CASGSGASGDTIYF
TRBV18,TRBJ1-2,CASSPAGDHLQILSNYGYTF
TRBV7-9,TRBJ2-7,CASSLDRLSSYEQYF
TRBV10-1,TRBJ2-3,CASRDTAGTQYF
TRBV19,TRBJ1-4,CASSRAWATNEKLFF
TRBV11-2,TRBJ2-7,CASSLTEAYEQYF
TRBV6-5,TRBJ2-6,CASTGGASGANVLTF
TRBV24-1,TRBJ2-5,CATSDWGGLAGGETQYF
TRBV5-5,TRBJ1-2,CASSLEEGGYGYTF
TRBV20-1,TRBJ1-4,CSASLGMGQDNEKLFF